These 16 T cell receptor beta chains were all obtained from the same sample, sequenced in a study of molecular identifiers for immune sequencing clone quantification. TCRdb re-analysed the PCR reads in MiXCR, keeping a single row per CDR3 protein. The sample yields about half a million distinct CDR3 sequences, around 23% seen once. The sample comprised naive CD8+ T cells from blood, with Jurkat cell RNA spiked in. The sample's subset: FACS-sorted CD8+CD4-CCR7+CD45RA+ naive T cells. The receptors derive from a human donor in good health. Some libraries in this study had Jurkat cell RNA spiked in.

The chain has TRBV19 and TRBJ2-1; 8 bases fit TRBD2. In germline, CDR1 is LNHDA, CDR2 SQIVND (reference sequence). After removal of 1 base from V and 7 bases from J, the junction contained 18 bases not matched to a gene. This CDR3 region has 19 residues. CDR3 sequence reads: CASSIGGLVAGPEINEQFF. Here the CDR3 DNA reads TGTGCCAGTAGTATAGGGGGACTAGTAGCGGGACCTGAGATTAATGAGCAGTTCTTC.

In the case of this clonotype: One junction end does not reproduce the germline sequence, and a read error may be involved. As DNA, the CDR3 is TGTGCCACCGCACTGAACTCCTATAATTCACCCCTCGACTTT. It specifies CATALNSYNSPLDF. The genes are TRBV11-2 and TRBJ1-6, with D unresolved. The length of the CDR3 is 14 residues. Germline CDR1 SGHAT, CDR2 FQNNGV.

In this sample, this clonotype turned up a few times. This rearrangement joins TRBV12-3 or TRBV12-4 to TRBJ2-7, with no clear D. V was pared by 0 bases and J by 0 bases, with 15 bases between. This CDR3 comprises 17 residues. CDR3 in amino acids: CASSLAGSAASSYEQYF. In DNA form, the CDR3 reads TGTGCCAGCAGTTTAGCGGGATCTGCAGCCAGCTCCTACGAGCAGTACTTC.

The chain uses TRBV2 and TRBJ1-2; no clear D gene. The CDR3 is 13 residues long. The germline V and J ends were trimmed by 5 bases and 7 bases, with 14 bases remaining between them. The germline CDR1 and CDR2 sequences are SNHLY and FYNNEI. The CDR3 region is CASSPEGRAGYTF. CDR3 coding DNA: TGTGCCAGCAGTCCCGAAGGTCGCGCTGGCTACACCTTC.

This clonotype was counted many times. The chain links TRBV5-4 to TRBJ2-7, with no clear D. The ends were cut back, 3 bases at V and 3 bases at J, with 7 bases in the middle. This CDR3 is 12 amino acids long. Germline lookup yields CDR1 SGHNT and CDR2 YYREEE (reference sequence). The CDR3 loop is CASSWGNYEQYF. CDR3 in DNA: TGTGCCAGCAGCTGGGGAAACTACGAGCAGTACTTC.

This clonotype was detected many times. The chain carries TRBV7-9 and TRBJ2-3, with TRBD1 as a possible D gene (6 bases). Trimming left V 4 bases short and J 5 bases short, with 22 bases between. The CDR3 is 17 residues long. The germline CDR1 and CDR2 sequences are SEHNR and FQNEAQ (reference sequence). The CDR3 reads CASSSTGQGSRGDTQYF. In DNA, the CDR3 is TGTGCCAGCAGCTCCACAGGGCAGGGCAGTCGTGGAGATACGCAGTATTTT.

Comments on this clonotype: Possible read error: a much larger clone is one base away. The rearrangement uses TRBV20-1 and TRBJ2-6; perhaps TRBD1 as D (6 bases). Germline V CDR1 and CDR2: DFQATT, SNEGSKA (reference sequence). The CDR3 covers 14 residues. The CDR3 DNA reads TGCAGTGCTAGCTCAGGGGCTGGGGCCACCGTCCTGACTTTC. Protein product: CSASSGAGATVLTF.

The sample holds many counts of this clonotype. The chain has TRBV27 and TRBJ2-7; 8 nucleotides align to TRBD1. Per germline, CDR1 MNHEY and CDR2 SMNVEV (reference sequence). This CDR3 is 14 amino acids long. The V gene end was trimmed by 2 bases and the J gene end by 4 bases; junction bases not matched to a gene: 4. CDR3 in amino acids: CASSLQGALYEQYF. The DNA of the CDR3 is TGTGCCAGCAGTTTACAGGGGGCCTTGTACGAGCAGTACTTC.

This chain joins TRBV5-1 and TRBJ1-1, with 10 bases lining up with TRBD1. The CDR3 covers 15 residues. The J segment lost 4 bases and the V segment lost 4 bases, leaving 7 bases of the junction unmatched. The germline V gene has CDR1 SGHRS and CDR2 YFSETQ. CDR3 amino acids: CASSGWTGGITEAFF. The CDR3 DNA follows: TGCGCCAGCAGCGGATGGACAGGGGGAATCACTGAAGCTTTCTTT.

This chain connects TRBV12-3 or TRBV12-4 to TRBJ2-3, with 9 bases that match TRBD2. This CDR3 has 14 residues. J lost 4 bases, V lost 8 bases, and 7 bases had no gene match. CDR3 bases: TGTGCCAGCGGGCGGGAGGGCCCGGCAGATACGCAGTATTTT. Protein product: CASGREGPADTQYF.

About this clonotype: Possible read error: a much larger clone is one base away. The rearrangement links TRBV5-1 to TRBJ2-3; maybe TRBD2 (5 bases). This CDR3 has 15 residues. Germline values: CDR1 SGHRS, CDR2 YFSETQ. V shed 0 bases and J shed 0 bases, with 8 bases lying between them. The CDR3 DNA is TGCGCCAGCAGCTTGGCAGCGGCTAGCACAGATACGCAGTATTTT. Translating it yields CASSLAAASTDTQYF.

The chain employs TRBV28 and TRBJ2-5; no firm D call. The CDR3 covers 15 residues. Per the germline V gene, CDR1 is MDHEN and CDR2 is SYDVKM. The ends were cut back, 1 base at V and 5 bases at J, with 14 bases in the middle. The CDR3, as DNA: TGTGCCAGCAGTTTATTTGCCGGACGCAGGGAGACCCAGTACTTC. Amino acids: CASSLFAGRRETQYF.

V is TRBV19 and J is TRBJ2-7; TRBD1 aligns across 9 bases. The V segment lost 7 bases and the J segment 2 bases; nucleotides outside the gene matches: 6. This CDR3 has 14 residues. Germline V gives CDR1 LNHDA, CDR2 SQIVND (reference sequence). This CDR3 reads CASTPGTGTYEQYF. The CDR3 region has the DNA TGTGCCAGTACCCCCGGGACAGGGACCTACGAGCAGTACTTC.

This clonotype was seen a few times. The chain employs TRBV7-9 and TRBJ2-1; 9 bases agree with TRBD2. This CDR3 contains 23 residues. Trimming cost V 6 bases and J 0 bases; bases outside gene matches: 27. Per the germline V gene, CDR1 is SEHNR and CDR2 is FQNEAQ (reference sequence). The CDR3 spells CASSQTSSGNFYPSTISYNEQFF. The CDR3 bases are TGTGCCAGCAGTCAGACTTCTAGCGGGAACTTCTACCCGTCAACTATCTCCTACAATGAGCAGTTCTTC.

The V and J genes are TRBV6-6 and TRBJ1-5, with TRBD1 as a possible D gene (6 bases). The CDR3 loop spans 15 amino acids. The germline gives CDR1 MNHNY, CDR2 SVGAGI (reference sequence). With 7 bases removed from V and 0 bases from J, the gap between germline ends came to 13 bases. In nucleotides, the CDR3 is TGTGCCAGCACCGAGACAGGATCTAGCAATCAGCCCCAGCATTTT. Translated: CASTETGSSNQPQHF.

A remark on this clonotype: A much larger clone is a single base away; this may be a read error. The rearrangement links TRBV24-1 to TRBJ1-1; 7 nucleotides line up with TRBD1. J gave up 4 bases and V 1 base, and 5 bases lay outside the gene matches. Germline V gives CDR1 KGHDR, CDR2 SFDVKD. The CDR3 contains 15 residues. In DNA, the CDR3 is TGTGCCACCAGTGATTTCGACAGGGCCGGCACTGAAGCTTTCTTT. Encoded protein: CATSDFDRAGTEAFF.